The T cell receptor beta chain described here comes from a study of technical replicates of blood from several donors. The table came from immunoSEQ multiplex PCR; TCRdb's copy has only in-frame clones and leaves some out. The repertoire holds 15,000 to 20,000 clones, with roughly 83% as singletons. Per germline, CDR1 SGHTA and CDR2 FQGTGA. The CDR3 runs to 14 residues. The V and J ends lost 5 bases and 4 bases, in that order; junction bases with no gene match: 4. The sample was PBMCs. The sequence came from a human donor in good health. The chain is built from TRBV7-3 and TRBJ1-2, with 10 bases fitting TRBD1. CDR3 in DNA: TGTGCCAGCAGCGAGACAGGGGGCGGCTATGGCTACACCTTC. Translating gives CASSETGGGYGYTF. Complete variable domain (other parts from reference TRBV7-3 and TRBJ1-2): GAGVSQTPSNKVTEKGKYVELRCDPISGHTALYWYRQSLGQGPEFLIYFQGTGAADDSGLPNDRFFAVRPEGSVSTLKIQRTERGDSAVYLCASSETGGGYGYTFGSGTRLTVV.